The 24 T cell receptor beta chains presented below share a single source sample, sequenced in a study of CD8 T cells in Susac syndrome. RNA was extracted with the RNeasy kit, and a quantity of 0.5 to 1 ug was reverse transcribed using random hexamers. Using its own MiXCR run on the immunoSEQ multiplex PCR reads, TCRdb lists one record per CDR3 protein. The table lists hundreds of thousands of distinct CDR3 sequences, 94% of them singletons, with about 0.14% in the top ten. Sequencing was carried out using CD4+ T cells from PBMCs. All receptors come from a human donor with Susac syndrome.

In its sample, this clonotype was seen once. The J gene is TRBJ2-7, the V gene TRBV9, with 9 positions matching TRBD2. Germline assignment: CDR1 SGDLS and CDR2 YYNGEE. The CDR3 loop spans 16 amino acids. Trimming cost V 3 bases and J 5 bases; bases outside gene matches: 12. CDR3 nucleotide sequence: TGTGCCAGCAGCGCCGGCAGTTCCGCGGGGGGGCACGAGCAGTACTTC. This codes for CASSAGSSAGGHEQYF.

The V call is TRBV7-6, the J call TRBJ2-7; TRBD1 agrees at 7 bases. V lost 6 bases, J lost 2 bases, and 10 bases stayed unmatched. The CDR3 extends over 15 amino acids. CDR1 is SGHVS, CDR2 FNYEAQ, per germline. CDR3 region: CASSFGPTGAYEQYF. Here the CDR3 DNA reads TGTGCCAGCAGTTTTGGACCCACAGGGGCCTACGAGCAGTACTTC.

The chain couples TRBV20-1 to TRBJ1-1; D is perhaps TRBD1 (5 bases). The germline V gene encodes CDR1 DFQATT and CDR2 SNEGSKA (reference sequence). The CDR3 is 14 residues long. Trimming stripped 4 bases from V and 1 base from J, with 13 bases between. The DNA of the CDR3 is TGCAGTGCTACAGGTTTTGGGGGGAACACTGAAGCTTTCTTT. This encodes CSATGFGGNTEAFF.

This chain connects TRBV5-1 to TRBJ1-1; D is ambiguous. The CDR3 loop spans 15 amino acids. In germline, CDR1 is SGHRS, CDR2 YFSETQ. The ends were cut back, 0 bases at V and 3 bases at J, with 12 bases in the middle. CDR3 amino acids: CASSLAGEVHTEAFF. The CDR3 DNA follows: TGCGCCAGCAGCTTGGCCGGGGAGGTTCACACTGAAGCTTTCTTT.

V and J are TRBV28 and TRBJ2-3, with 7 bases fitting TRBD1. Losses at the gene ends were 4 bases for V and 4 bases for J; bases not matched to a gene: 23. CDR1 and CDR2 from the germline V gene are MDHEN and SYDVKM. The CDR3 contains 20 residues. The CDR3 loop is CASSSPTGKSRYGGPDTQYF. The CDR3 DNA follows: TGTGCCAGCAGTTCCCCGACAGGGAAGTCACGTTATGGCGGCCCAGATACGCAGTATTTT.

This CDR3 reads CSARTGTGGYYGYTF. CDR3 coding DNA: TGCAGTGCTAGAACAGGGACAGGGGGGTACTATGGCTACACCTTC. The genes are TRBV20-1 and TRBJ1-2; 11 bases are shared with TRBD1. Trimming took 2 bases from V and 3 from J; bases not matched to a gene: 5. There are 15 residues in the CDR3. Germline CDR1 and CDR2: DFQATT and SNEGSKA (reference sequence).

This sequence joins TRBV7-8 and TRBJ2-5; D might be TRBD2 (5 bases). Germline CDR1 SGHVS, CDR2 FQNEAQ. V lost 5 bases and J lost 1, with 11 bases in between. The CDR3 extends over 14 amino acids. CDR3 DNA sequence: TGTGCCAGCAGCCCCCTCGGGGTCCAAGAGACCCAGTACTTC. Protein product: CASSPLGVQETQYF.

The CDR3 DNA sequence: TGTGCCAGCAGCCAAGATTCACCCCTCCACTTT. This encodes CASSQDSPLHF. This chain links TRBV3-1 with TRBJ1-6; no reliable D call. Trimming left V 0 bases short and J 9 bases short, with 0 bases between. Germline values: CDR1 LGHDT, CDR2 YNNKEL (reference sequence). The CDR3 has 11 residues.

DNA for the CDR3: TGCGCCAGCAGCGAAACGGGTGATCAGCCCCAGCATTTT. Its translation is CASSETGDQPQHF. The chain recombines TRBV5-1 with TRBJ1-5, with unresolved D. Germline-derived CDR1 and CDR2 are SGHRS and YFSETQ. Deletions cut 4 bases from V and 5 bases from J, with 10 bases between. The CDR3 loop spans 13 amino acids.

This chain joins TRBV12-3 or TRBV12-4 and TRBJ1-2; 7 nucleotides match TRBD1. J was trimmed by 8 bases and V by 6 bases; bases with no gene match: 12. This CDR3 is built from 14 residues. The CDR3 bases are TGTGCCAGCAGCCCTACTTTGGACAGGCACGGCTACACCTTC. It translates to CASSPTLDRHGYTF.

The rearrangement uses TRBV15 and TRBJ1-1; D gene ambiguous. In germline, CDR1 is LNHNV, CDR2 YYDKDF (reference sequence). V was shortened by 1 base and J by 4 bases, with 16 bases between the two germline ends. The CDR3 covers 16 residues. The CDR3 region has the DNA TGTGCCACCAGCAGAGGTCCCCGGGATTGGGGCACTGAAGCTTTCTTT. Its protein product is CATSRGPRDWGTEAFF.

V and J are TRBV11-2 and TRBJ1-2; 8 nucleotides agree with TRBD1. In germline, CDR1 is SGHAT, CDR2 FQNNGV. The CDR3 extends over 14 amino acids. V was pared by 5 bases and J by 1 base, with 3 bases of the junction left unmatched. The CDR3, as DNA: TGTGCCAGCAGCAGGACAGGGATTAACTATGGCTACACCTTC. It specifies CASSRTGINYGYTF.

The chain combines TRBV29-1 with TRBJ2-1, with TRBD2 matching over 7 bases. Germline lookup yields CDR1 SQVTM and CDR2 ANQGSEA. The CDR3 consists of 19 residues. Losses at the gene ends were 3 bases for V and 10 bases for J; bases not matched to a gene: 27. The CDR3 region is CSVDGPLARLLRGSGEQFF. The CDR3 nucleotides read TGCAGCGTTGATGGACCACTAGCGAGGCTCCTTCGTGGGAGTGGGGAGCAGTTCTTC.

The chain recombines TRBV29-1 with TRBJ1-1; the D gene is possibly TRBD1 (5 bases). The CDR3 has 13 amino acids. Germline loops: CDR1 SQVTM, CDR2 ANQGSEA. V was cut by 7 bases and J by 1 base, with 13 bases left in between. CDR3: CSGDRDWNTEAFF. CDR3 bases: TGCAGCGGGGACCGGGACTGGAACACTGAAGCTTTCTTT. The whole variable domain, filled in from reference TRBV29-1 and TRBJ1-1, reads SAVISQKPSRDICQRGTSLTIQCQVDSQVTMMFWYRQQPGQSLTLIATANQGSEATYESGFVIDKFPISRPNLTFSTLTVSNMSPEDSSIYLCSGDRDWNTEAFFGQGTRLTVV.

This chain uses TRBV12-3 or TRBV12-4 with TRBJ1-2; 9 bases fit TRBD1. This CDR3 region has 16 residues. The V segment lost 5 bases and the J segment 4 bases; nucleotides outside the gene matches: 11. Written as DNA, the CDR3 is TGTGCCAGCAGTCTACCCGGGACAGGGAGGCTCTATGGCTACACCTTC. Translation gives CASSLPGTGRLYGYTF.

For the CDR3, the DNA is TGTGCCAGCAGCCAGGATAAATCGACGTATGACCAGTACTTC. Translation: CASSQDKSTYDQYF. This chain links TRBV3-1 with TRBJ2-5, with D hard to call. V dropped 3 bases and J dropped 10 bases, with 18 bases sitting between them. Germline CDR1 reads LGHDT; CDR2 reads YNNKEL (reference sequence). There are 14 residues in the CDR3.

V usage is TRBV14 and J usage is TRBJ1-1; no reliable D call. This CDR3 region has 16 residues. Germline V gene sequence: CDR1 SGHDN, CDR2 FVKESK. Trimming left V 4 bases short and J 4 bases short, with 19 bases between. As DNA, the CDR3 is TGTGCCAGCAGCCCTCGGAGGGCCCAGGCAAGCACTGAAGCTTTCTTT. Amino acid sequence: CASSPRRAQASTEAFF.

V and J are TRBV5-6 and TRBJ2-4, with 7 bases matching TRBD2. Germline V gene lookup returns CDR1 SGHDT and CDR2 YYEEEE. V lost 9 bases, J lost 1 base, and 13 bases stayed unmatched. This CDR3 comprises 16 residues. CDR3 in DNA: TGTGCCACCTCAGCTTGGGGGGGGATGGCCAAAAACATTCAGTACTTC. It yields the protein CATSAWGGMAKNIQYF.

In its sample, this clonotype was seen a few times. The CDR3 here is CASRGRQGEYEQYF. The CDR3 coding sequence is TGTGCCAGCAGGGGTCGACAGGGCGAATACGAGCAGTACTTC. V gene TRBV2 combines with J gene TRBJ2-7; 7 bases align to TRBD1. Trimming at V came to 6 bases and at J to 4 bases, leaving 9 bases not matched to a gene. The CDR3 extends over 14 amino acids. CDR1 and CDR2 (germline): SNHLY, FYNNEI.

The chain combines TRBV7-9 with TRBJ2-7; the D gene is possibly TRBD2 (6 bases). Per germline, CDR1 SEHNR and CDR2 FQNEAQ (reference sequence). This CDR3 comprises 15 residues. Deletions cut 4 bases from V and 1 base from J, with 14 bases between. CDR3 protein: CASSSGLHFSYEQYF. The DNA for the CDR3 is TGTGCCAGCAGCTCGGGACTGCATTTTTCCTACGAGCAGTACTTC.

The genes are TRBV5-1 and TRBJ1-1, with a weak D call TRBD1 (6 bases). Germline V CDR1 and CDR2: SGHRS, YFSETQ. Trimming took off 4 bases at V and 4 bases at J, with 17 bases between the two ends. The CDR3 has 15 amino acids. The CDR3 bases are TGCGCCAGCAGCAGTTCGGTGCAGGGGACCACTGAAGCTTTCTTT. It codes for CASSSSVQGTTEAFF.

This sequence joins TRBV7-2 and TRBJ1-2, with D tentatively TRBD1 (5 bases). This CDR3 has 14 residues. Trimming pared 8 bases from V and 3 bases from J, leaving 16 bases between. Germline CDR1 reads SGHTA; CDR2 reads FQGNSA. The CDR3 protein is CASFSGRGDYGYTF. For the CDR3, the DNA is TGTGCCAGCTTCTCGGGGCGCGGTGACTATGGCTACACCTTC.

The chain joins TRBV20-1 to TRBJ1-1; 11 bases are shared with TRBD1. With 1 base clipped from V and 4 bases from J, the junction kept 2 bases outside the gene matches. The CDR3 loop spans 14 amino acids. Germline CDR1 is DFQATT and CDR2 is SNEGSKA (reference sequence). In DNA form, the CDR3 reads TGCAGTGCTAGAGGGACAGGGGGCTTCACTGAAGCTTTCTTT. Translation gives CSARGTGGFTEAFF.

The V and J genes are TRBV30 and TRBJ2-2, with D possibly matching TRBD1 (6 bases). There are 13 residues in the CDR3. Per germline, CDR1 GTSNPN and CDR2 SVGIG (reference sequence). The V end was cut by 4 bases, the J end by 5 bases, with 11 bases between. Written as DNA, the CDR3 is TGTGCCTGGAAAGGCAGGGGAACCGGGGAGCTGTTTTTT. It specifies CAWKGRGTGELFF. Using reference TRBV30 and TRBJ2-2 for the parts outside the CDR3, the full variable domain is SQTIHQWPATLVQPVGSPLSLECTVEGTSNPNLYWYRQAAGRGLQLLFYSVGIGQISSEVPQNLSASRPQDRQFILSSKKLLLSDSGFYLCAWKGRGTGELFFGEGSRLTVL.